This entry lists 31 T cell receptor beta chains sequenced from one sample in a study of cytotoxic CD8 clonotypes in ibrutinib-treated CLL. Repertoires were generated with immunoSEQ multiplex PCR, while TCRdb's copy carries only in-frame clones and drops some. The sample has 60,000 to 95,000 clones, approximately 87% seen once. Material: PBMCs, obtained after 24 months of ibrutinib treatment. These receptor sequences come from a human donor with chronic lymphocytic leukemia.

J is TRBJ2-3 and V is TRBV15; 9 nucleotides agree with TRBD2. Germline CDR1 LNHNV, CDR2 YYDKDF (reference sequence). With 0 bases clipped from V and 4 bases from J, the junction kept 8 bases outside the gene matches. The CDR3 extends over 17 amino acids. The CDR3 protein is CATSRDLGAGGADTQYF. The CDR3 region has the DNA TGTGCCACCAGCAGAGATCTCGGAGCGGGAGGTGCAGATACGCAGTATTTT.

V and J are TRBV5-1 and TRBJ1-4; 10 bases are shared with TRBD1. CDR1 is SGHRS and CDR2 is YFSETQ in the germline V gene. CDR3 length equals 15 residues. The V gene end was trimmed by 4 bases and the J gene end by 7 bases; junction bases not matched to a gene: 7. The DNA for the CDR3 is TGCGCCAGCAGCATGGGACAGGGGTGGGCTGAAAAACTGTTTTTT. Protein product: CASSMGQGWAEKLFF.

The CDR3 region is CASSTTGGNEQFF. The CDR3 DNA sequence: TGTGCCAGTAGCACCACAGGGGGAAATGAGCAGTTCTTC. J is TRBJ2-1 and V is TRBV19; 8 positions agree with TRBD1. The length of the CDR3 is 13 residues. Per the germline V gene, CDR1 is LNHDA and CDR2 is SQIVND (reference sequence). Trimming at V came to 6 bases and at J to 7 bases, leaving 5 bases not matched to a gene.

J is TRBJ2-4 and V is TRBV29-1; D call uncertain. The V gene lost 0 bases and the J gene lost 2 bases, with 2 bases spanning the gap. In germline, CDR1 is SQVTM, CDR2 ANQGSEA. CDR3 size: 12 residues. The CDR3 DNA sequence: TGCAGCGTTGAAGAAACCAAAAACATTCAGTACTTC. Amino acids: CSVEETKNIQYF.

Concerning this clone: At one end the junction does not follow the germline gene, possibly because of a read error. The rearrangement joins TRBV7-9 to TRBJ1-1; 8 bases agree with TRBD1. CDR3 length: 17 residues. The germline CDR1 and CDR2 sequences are SEHNR and FQNEAQ (reference sequence). DNA of the CDR3: TGTGCCAGCAGCCCGTTATGGACAGGGAAGGTGAATACTGAAGCTTTCTTT. Its translation: CASSPLWTGKVNTEAFF.

The rearrangement uses TRBV27 and TRBJ1-1, with 9 positions matching TRBD1. This CDR3 is built from 15 residues. Per germline, CDR1 MNHEY and CDR2 SMNVEV (reference sequence). The ends lost 9 bases at V and 5 bases at J; junction bases unmatched: 13. The CDR3 DNA sequence: TGTGCCAGTTCACCGACAGGGGGGGGTGTTACTGAAGCTTTCTTT. This translates into CASSPTGGGVTEAFF.

The chain combines TRBV7-3 with TRBJ2-2; TRBD1 or TRBD2 may be the D gene (6 bases each). CDR3 length: 15 amino acids. Germline V lookup: CDR1 SGHTA, CDR2 FQGTGA. V lost 5 bases and J lost 4, with 14 bases in between. The CDR3 DNA follows: TGTGCCAGCAGCAAAAACGGGGGCAGCACCGGGGAGCTGTTTTTT. It codes for CASSKNGGSTGELFF.

This chain joins TRBV6-6 and TRBJ2-6; D unclear. V was trimmed by 2 bases and J by 0 bases, leaving 5 bases between them. Germline lookup yields CDR1 MNHNY and CDR2 SVGAGI (reference sequence). The CDR3 spans 15 residues. CDR3 DNA sequence: TGTGCCAGCAGTTACGTCGGCTCTGGGGCCAACGTCCTGACTTTC. Protein: CASSYVGSGANVLTF.

V and J are TRBV15 and TRBJ2-7; D gene ambiguous. Per the germline V gene, CDR1 is LNHNV and CDR2 is YYDKDF (reference sequence). The CDR3 consists of 16 residues. The V and J ends lost 0 bases and 1 base respectively, with 13 bases between them. The CDR3 coding sequence is TGTGCCACCAGCAGAGATCAGGAGACAAGGTCCTACGAGCAGTACTTC. Its translation is CATSRDQETRSYEQYF.

V gene TRBV7-9 combines with J gene TRBJ1-4; weak D call: TRBD1 (5 bases). Per germline, CDR1 SEHNR and CDR2 FQNEAQ (reference sequence). Between the trimmed V and J ends, which lost 5 bases and 3 bases, there was a span of 10 bases. The CDR3 loop spans 14 amino acids. CDR3 protein: CASSEGLANEKLFF. The CDR3 DNA reads TGTGCCAGCAGCGAGGGGTTGGCTAATGAAAAACTGTTTTTT.

CDR3 residues: CASSFSQGWADTQYF. DNA of the CDR3: TGCGCCAGCAGCTTTAGTCAGGGGTGGGCAGATACGCAGTATTTT. This chain links TRBV5-1 with TRBJ2-3; the D gene is possibly TRBD1 (6 bases). Trimming cost V 2 bases and J 4 bases, with 14 bases left between them. CDR1 is SGHRS and CDR2 is YFSETQ in the germline V gene. The CDR3 length is 15 residues.

In its sample, this clone was seen once. The chain recombines TRBV29-1 with TRBJ2-7; D possibly matches TRBD1 or TRBD2 (5 bases each). Trimming shortened V by 0 bases and J by 4 bases, and 13 bases separated the two germline ends. There are 14 residues in the CDR3. Germline V gene sequence: CDR1 SQVTM, CDR2 ANQGSEA. The CDR3 DNA follows: TGCAGCGTTGAAGAAACCGGGACGGGGTACGAGCAGTACTTC. Protein sequence: CSVEETGTGYEQYF.

This chain connects TRBV6-5 to TRBJ1-2; D possibly corresponds to TRBD1 (6 bases). The CDR3 consists of 13 residues. CDR1 and CDR2 (germline): MNHEY, SVGAGI. Trimming cost V 2 bases and J 5 bases, with 9 bases left between them. CDR3 loop: CASSYGQRYGYTF. CDR3 DNA sequence: TGTGCCAGCAGTTACGGACAGCGATATGGCTACACCTTC.

V gene TRBV6-5 combines with J gene TRBJ2-7; TRBD2 matches at 9 bases. Germline V gene sequence: CDR1 MNHEY, CDR2 SVGAGI. The CDR3 extends over 15 amino acids. Trimming cost V 4 bases and J 2 bases; bases outside gene matches: 6. The CDR3 DNA reads as TGTGCCAGCAGTTTAGCGGGAGTCGAAACCTACGAGCAGTACTTC. It yields the protein CASSLAGVETYEQYF.

The gene calls are TRBV4-2 and TRBJ1-2; D is perhaps TRBD1 (5 bases). The V gene lost 1 base and the J gene lost 7 bases, with 13 bases spanning the gap. There are 14 residues in the CDR3. Germline lookup yields CDR1 LGHNA and CDR2 YNFKEQ. The CDR3 protein is CASSQVGQGGGYTF. The CDR3 DNA reads as TGTGCCAGCAGCCAAGTCGGCCAGGGAGGTGGCTACACCTTC.

This sequence joins TRBV10-1 and TRBJ2-7; 9 nucleotides agree with TRBD2. Germline-derived CDR1 and CDR2 are WNHNN and SYGVQD (reference sequence). The CDR3 is made up of 14 amino acids. J lost 2 bases, V lost 6 bases, and 5 bases had no gene match. CDR3 sequence: CASRSGRPPYEQYF. The CDR3 DNA follows: TGCGCCAGCAGAAGCGGGAGGCCCCCCTACGAGCAGTACTTC.

V and J are TRBV6-1 and TRBJ2-4; tentatively, D is TRBD1 (5 bases). This CDR3 has 13 amino acids. Trimming removed 9 bases from V and 4 bases from J, with 13 bases in between. Germline values: CDR1 MNHNS, CDR2 SASEGT. CDR3: CASAPGLKNIQYF. The CDR3 region has the DNA TGTGCCAGTGCCCCAGGGTTAAAAAACATTCAGTACTTC.

The chain uses TRBV6-6 and TRBJ2-1; TRBD2 agrees at 8 bases. There are 14 residues in the CDR3. Per germline, CDR1 MNHNY and CDR2 SVGAGI (reference sequence). Germline trimming cut 9 bases from V and 4 bases from J; bases unmatched to any gene: 8. The CDR3 coding sequence is TGTGCCAGTTGGCCGGGACTAGGATACAATGAGCAGTTCTTC. Translating gives CASWPGLGYNEQFF.

In its sample, this clone was seen once. The chain carries TRBV18 and TRBJ1-2; 7 nucleotides align to TRBD1. The CDR3 covers 19 residues. CDR1 is KGHSH, CDR2 LQKENI, per germline. The junction had 17 bases not matched to a gene; V was cut back by 3 bases and J by 1 base. CDR3 DNA: TGTGCCAGCTCACCGGCGCCTCCTGTCAGGGGGAGGTTTAACTATGGCTACACCTTC. Protein sequence: CASSPAPPVRGRFNYGYTF.

V gene TRBV19 combines with J gene TRBJ1-2, with 10 nucleotides matching TRBD1. Per the germline V gene, CDR1 is LNHDA and CDR2 is SQIVND (reference sequence). The CDR3 is 14 residues long. V shed 8 bases, J shed 2 bases, and the junction held 5 bases outside the gene matches. The CDR3 is CASGDRGRNYGYTF. The CDR3 DNA sequence: TGTGCCAGTGGCGACAGGGGGCGAAACTATGGCTACACCTTC.

The V call is TRBV11-3, the J call TRBJ2-1, with 8 bases lining up with TRBD1. Germline V gene sequence: CDR1 SGHNT, CDR2 YENEEA. The ends lost 5 bases at V and 7 bases at J; junction bases unmatched: 16. The CDR3 is made up of 17 amino acids. This CDR3 is CASSPGDRWASYNEQFF. CDR3 nucleotide sequence: TGTGCCAGCAGCCCGGGGGACAGGTGGGCATCGTATAATGAGCAGTTCTTC.

The chain employs TRBV6-6 and TRBJ1-2; TRBD1 is a possible D gene (6 bases). The length of the CDR3 is 14 residues. Per germline, CDR1 MNHNY and CDR2 SVGAGI (reference sequence). Deletions cut 5 bases from V and 2 bases from J, with 12 bases between. The CDR3 reads CASSATGTNYGYTF. The CDR3 nucleotides are TGTGCCAGCAGTGCCACCGGGACAAACTATGGCTACACCTTC.

The V call is TRBV7-9, the J call TRBJ2-7, with TRBD2 matching 13 bases. V was clipped by 3 bases and J by 3 bases; unmatched bases: 5. Germline loops: CDR1 SEHNR, CDR2 FQNEAQ (reference sequence). This CDR3 comprises 16 residues. The chain's CDR3 is CASSFGLAGDFYEQYF. The DNA of the CDR3 is TGTGCCAGCAGCTTTGGACTAGCGGGAGACTTCTACGAGCAGTACTTC.

Many counts were recorded for this clone. An end of the junction does not agree with germline; a read error may underlie this. The chain couples TRBV6-5 to TRBJ1-4, with no clear D. This CDR3 is 13 amino acids long. Looked up from germline, CDR1 is MNHEY and CDR2 is SVGAGI. This chain's CDR3 is CASSVRRDEKLFF. The CDR3 DNA reads TGTGCCAGCAGTGTTCGGAGAGATGAGAAACTGTTTTTT.

In nucleotides, the CDR3 is TGTGCCAGCAGTGTAAAGTGGAAGAACACTGAAGCTTTCTTT. Translated, it gives CASSVKWKNTEAFF. The chain is built from TRBV6-5 and TRBJ1-1, with D hard to call. The CDR3 extends over 14 amino acids. Trimming took 5 bases from V and 1 from J, leaving 11 bases between them. Germline values: CDR1 MNHEY, CDR2 SVGAGI.

The chain employs TRBV6-1 and TRBJ2-2; weak D call: TRBD1 (6 bases). Germline V gene sequence: CDR1 MNHNS, CDR2 SASEGT. The CDR3 consists of 14 residues. The V end was cut by 7 bases, the J end by 4 bases, with 13 bases between. In DNA, the CDR3 is TGTGCCAGCATTGGGACACGAAGCACCGGGGAGCTGTTTTTT. Protein product: CASIGTRSTGELFF.

The V gene is TRBV5-1, the J gene TRBJ2-5; maybe TRBD1 (6 bases). Germline assignment: CDR1 SGHRS and CDR2 YFSETQ. V lost 4 bases and J 1 base, leaving 17 bases between the germline ends. The CDR3 runs 16 residues. The chain's CDR3 is CASSPTPTGTQETQYF. The CDR3 DNA follows: TGCGCCAGCAGCCCGACCCCCACAGGGACCCAAGAGACCCAGTACTTC. The full variable domain, rest sourced from reference TRBV5-1 and TRBJ2-5, is KAGVTQTPRYLIKTRGQQVTLSCSPISGHRSVSWYQQTPGQGLQFLFEYFSETQRNKGNFPGRFSGRQFSNSRSEMNVSTLELGDSALYLCASSPTPTGTQETQYFGPGTRLLVL.

V is TRBV6-5 and J is TRBJ1-5; D possibly corresponds to TRBD1 (5 bases). Trimming removed 4 bases at V and 9 bases at J, with 10 bases between. Germline CDR1 and CDR2: MNHEY and SVGAGI. The CDR3 length is 12 residues. CDR3 DNA: TGTGCCAGCAGTTCAGGGTTCGGGCCCCAGCATTTT. It is translated as CASSSGFGPQHF.

The chain links TRBV11-2 to TRBJ2-7, with a weak D call TRBD2 (6 bases). The CDR3 has 15 amino acids. Per germline, CDR1 SGHAT and CDR2 FQNNGV. V gave up 1 base and J gave up 2 bases, with 12 bases separating them. The CDR3 DNA follows: TGTGCCAGCAGCTTAGCATTAGCGGATGCCTACGAGCAGTACTTC. Amino acids: CASSLALADAYEQYF.

The rearrangement links TRBV30 to TRBJ1-5; D is unresolved. The germline V gene has CDR1 GTSNPN and CDR2 SVGIG (reference sequence). The CDR3 contains 12 residues. V lost 5 bases, J lost 7 bases, and 12 bases lay in between. The CDR3: CAWARRGQPQHF. CDR3 nucleotides: TGTGCCTGGGCTCGGAGAGGACAGCCCCAGCATTTT.

The chain joins TRBV10-3 to TRBJ1-5, with D possibly matching TRBD1 (6 bases). The V gene's germline CDR1 is ENHRY and CDR2 SYGVKD. Trimming pared 7 bases from V and 4 bases from J, leaving 14 bases between. The CDR3 totals 14 residues. CDR3 region: CAITPDRANQPQHF. DNA of the CDR3: TGTGCCATCACCCCGGACAGAGCGAATCAGCCCCAGCATTTT.